This T cell receptor beta chain was found in a study of shared clonotypes between healthy human individuals. Donors were healthy HIV-negative adults without recent acute infections or vaccinations. Adult Caucasians living in Nashville, Tennessee made up all of the donors. Germline V lookup: CDR1 SEHNR, CDR2 FQNEAQ (reference sequence). V shed 1 base and J shed 2 bases, with 8 bases lying between them. This CDR3 is 14 amino acids long. Sorted subsets were amplified in replicate PCRs using approximately 0.2 ug DNA, around 30,000 T cell genomes. Profiling relied on immunoSEQ multiplex PCR, and the TCRdb table lists in-frame clones only, not all of them. In the table there are 850,000 to 1,200,000 clones, about 77% of which are singletons. Broader study findings: Non-shared clonotypes showed lower generation probabilities than clonotypes common to all four donors.

As to this clone: Antigen unknown.

This receptor was obtained from a man younger than 35 in good health. The sequencing input was memory CD4+ T cells sorted from blood. As to subset: CD45RA-negative fraction. The chain combines TRBV7-9 with TRBJ1-1; D is undetermined. The CDR3 DNA reads as TGTGCCAGCAGCTTAGTGAGTGAAAACACTGAAGCTTTCTTT. It is translated as CASSLVSENTEAFF.